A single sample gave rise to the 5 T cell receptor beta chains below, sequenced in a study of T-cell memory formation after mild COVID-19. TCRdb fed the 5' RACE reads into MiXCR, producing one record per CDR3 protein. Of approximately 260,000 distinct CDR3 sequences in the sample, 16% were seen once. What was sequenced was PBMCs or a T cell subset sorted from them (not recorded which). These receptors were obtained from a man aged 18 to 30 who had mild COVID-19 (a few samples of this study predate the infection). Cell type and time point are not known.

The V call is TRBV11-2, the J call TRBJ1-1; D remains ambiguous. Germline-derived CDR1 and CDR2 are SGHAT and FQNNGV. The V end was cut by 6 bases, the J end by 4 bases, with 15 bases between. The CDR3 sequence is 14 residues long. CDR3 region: CASSRPGTATEAFF. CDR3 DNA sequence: TGTGCCAGCAGTCGTCCGGGAACAGCCACTGAAGCTTTCTTT.

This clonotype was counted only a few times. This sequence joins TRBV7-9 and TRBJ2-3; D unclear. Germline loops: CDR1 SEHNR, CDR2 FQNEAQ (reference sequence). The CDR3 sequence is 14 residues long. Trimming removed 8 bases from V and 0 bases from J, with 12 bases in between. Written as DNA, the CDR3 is TGTGCCAGCGCCGGGTCCCAAAGCACAGATACGCAGTATTTT. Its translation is CASAGSQSTDTQYF.

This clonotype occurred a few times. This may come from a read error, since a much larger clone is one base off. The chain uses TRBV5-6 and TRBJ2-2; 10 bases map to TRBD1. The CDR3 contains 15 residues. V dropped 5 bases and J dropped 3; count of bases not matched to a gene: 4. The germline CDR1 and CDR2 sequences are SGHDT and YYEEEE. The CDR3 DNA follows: TGTGCCAGCAGGCCCGGGACAGGGGACACCGGGGAGCTGTTTTTT. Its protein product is CASRPGTGDTGELFF.

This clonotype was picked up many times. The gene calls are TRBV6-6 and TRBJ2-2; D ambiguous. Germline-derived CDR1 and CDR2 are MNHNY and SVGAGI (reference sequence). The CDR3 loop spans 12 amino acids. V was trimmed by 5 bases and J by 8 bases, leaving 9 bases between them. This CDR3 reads CASSVNPGELFF. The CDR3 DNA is TGTGCCAGCAGTGTTAACCCGGGGGAGCTGTTTTTT.

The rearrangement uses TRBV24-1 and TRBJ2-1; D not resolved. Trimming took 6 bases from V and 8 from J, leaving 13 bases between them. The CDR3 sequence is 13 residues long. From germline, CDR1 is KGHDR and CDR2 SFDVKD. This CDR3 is CATSRSGFDEQFF. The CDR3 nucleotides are TGTGCCACCAGTCGCTCCGGGTTCGATGAGCAGTTCTTC.